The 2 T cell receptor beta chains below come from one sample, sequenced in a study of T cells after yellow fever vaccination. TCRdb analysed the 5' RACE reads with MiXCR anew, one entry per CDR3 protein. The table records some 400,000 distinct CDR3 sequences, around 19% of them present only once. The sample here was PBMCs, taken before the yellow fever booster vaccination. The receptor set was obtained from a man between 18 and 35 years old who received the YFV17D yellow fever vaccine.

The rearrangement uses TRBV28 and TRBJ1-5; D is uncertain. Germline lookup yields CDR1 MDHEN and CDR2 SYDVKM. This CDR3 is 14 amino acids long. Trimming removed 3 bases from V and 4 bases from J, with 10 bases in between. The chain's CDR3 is CASSLKWLNQPQHF. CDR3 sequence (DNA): TGTGCCAGCAGTTTGAAATGGTTAAATCAGCCCCAGCATTTT.

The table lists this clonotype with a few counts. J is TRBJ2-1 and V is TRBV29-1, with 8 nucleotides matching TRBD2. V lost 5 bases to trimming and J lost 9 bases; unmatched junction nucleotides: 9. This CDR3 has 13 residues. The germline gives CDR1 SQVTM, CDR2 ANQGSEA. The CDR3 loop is CSVFNGGAGEQFF. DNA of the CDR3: TGCAGCGTTTTCAACGGGGGGGCGGGTGAGCAGTTCTTC.